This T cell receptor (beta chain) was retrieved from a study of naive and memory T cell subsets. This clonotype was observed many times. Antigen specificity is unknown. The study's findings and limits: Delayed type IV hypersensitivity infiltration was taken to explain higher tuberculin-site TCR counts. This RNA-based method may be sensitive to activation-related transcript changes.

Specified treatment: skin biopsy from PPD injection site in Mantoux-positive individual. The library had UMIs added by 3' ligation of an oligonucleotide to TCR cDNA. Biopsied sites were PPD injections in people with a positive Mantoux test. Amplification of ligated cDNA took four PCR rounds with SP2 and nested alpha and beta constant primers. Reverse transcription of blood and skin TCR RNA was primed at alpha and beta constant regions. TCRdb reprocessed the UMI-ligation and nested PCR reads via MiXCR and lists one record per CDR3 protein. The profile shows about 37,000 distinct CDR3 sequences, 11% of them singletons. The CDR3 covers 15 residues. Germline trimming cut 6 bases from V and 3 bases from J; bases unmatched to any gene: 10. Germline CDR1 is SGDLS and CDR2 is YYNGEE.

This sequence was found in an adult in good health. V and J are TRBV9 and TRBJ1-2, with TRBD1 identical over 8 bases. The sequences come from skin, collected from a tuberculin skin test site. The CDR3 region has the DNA TGTGCCAGCACCCCGACAGGGGCGCCCTACTATGGCTACACCTTC. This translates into CASTPTGAPYYGYTF.